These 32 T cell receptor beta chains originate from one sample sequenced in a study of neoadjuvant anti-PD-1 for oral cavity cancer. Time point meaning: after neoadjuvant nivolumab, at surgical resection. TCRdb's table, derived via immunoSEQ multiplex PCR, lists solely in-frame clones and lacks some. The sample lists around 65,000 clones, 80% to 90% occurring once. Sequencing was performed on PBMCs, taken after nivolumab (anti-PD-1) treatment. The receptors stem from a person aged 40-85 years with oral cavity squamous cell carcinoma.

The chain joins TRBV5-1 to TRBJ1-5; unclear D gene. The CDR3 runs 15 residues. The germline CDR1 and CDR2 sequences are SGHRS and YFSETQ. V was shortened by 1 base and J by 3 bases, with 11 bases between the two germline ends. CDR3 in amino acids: CASSLLPGNNQPQHF. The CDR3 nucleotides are TGCGCCAGCAGCTTGTTACCAGGCAACAATCAGCCCCAGCATTTT. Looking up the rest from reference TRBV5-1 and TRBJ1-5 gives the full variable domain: KAGVTQTPRYLIKTRGQQVTLSCSPISGHRSVSWYQQTPGQGLQFLFEYFSETQRNKGNFPGRFSGRQFSNSRSEMNVSTLELGDSALYLCASSLLPGNNQPQHFGDGTRLSIL.

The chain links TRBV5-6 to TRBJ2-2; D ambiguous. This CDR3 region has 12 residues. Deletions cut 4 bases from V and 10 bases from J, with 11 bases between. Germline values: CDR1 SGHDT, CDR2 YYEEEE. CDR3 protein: CASSLVGLELFF. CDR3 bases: TGTGCCAGCAGCCTAGTGGGTCTGGAGCTGTTTTTT.

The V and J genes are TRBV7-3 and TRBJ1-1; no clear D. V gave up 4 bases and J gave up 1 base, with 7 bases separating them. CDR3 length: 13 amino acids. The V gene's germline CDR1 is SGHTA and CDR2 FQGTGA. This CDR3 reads CASSSQANTEAFF. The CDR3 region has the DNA TGTGCCAGCAGCTCGCAGGCGAACACTGAAGCTTTCTTT. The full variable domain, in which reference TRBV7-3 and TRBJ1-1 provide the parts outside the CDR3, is GAGVSQTPSNKVTEKGKYVELRCDPISGHTALYWYRQSLGQGPEFLIYFQGTGAADDSGLPNDRFFAVRPEGSVSTLKIQRTERGDSAVYLCASSSQANTEAFFGQGTRLTVV.

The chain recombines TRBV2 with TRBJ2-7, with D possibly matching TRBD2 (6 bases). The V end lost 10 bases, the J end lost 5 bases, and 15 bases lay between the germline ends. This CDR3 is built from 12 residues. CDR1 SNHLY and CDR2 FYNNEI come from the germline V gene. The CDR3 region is CAIGTPYDEQYF. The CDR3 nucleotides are TGTGCCATCGGGACTCCGTACGACGAGCAGTACTTC.

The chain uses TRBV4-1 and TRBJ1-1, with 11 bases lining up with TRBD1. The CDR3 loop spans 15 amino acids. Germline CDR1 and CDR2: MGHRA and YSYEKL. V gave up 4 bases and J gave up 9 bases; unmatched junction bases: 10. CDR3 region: CASSPFPGTGGKAFF. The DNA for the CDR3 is TGCGCCAGCAGCCCTTTTCCCGGGACAGGGGGAAAAGCTTTCTTT.

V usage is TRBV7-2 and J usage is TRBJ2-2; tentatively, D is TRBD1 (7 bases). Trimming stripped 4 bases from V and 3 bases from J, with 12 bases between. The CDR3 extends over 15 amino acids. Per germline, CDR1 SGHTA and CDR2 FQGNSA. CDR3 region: CASSSEGAYTGELFF. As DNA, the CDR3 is TGTGCCAGCAGCTCGGAGGGGGCCTACACCGGGGAGCTGTTTTTT.

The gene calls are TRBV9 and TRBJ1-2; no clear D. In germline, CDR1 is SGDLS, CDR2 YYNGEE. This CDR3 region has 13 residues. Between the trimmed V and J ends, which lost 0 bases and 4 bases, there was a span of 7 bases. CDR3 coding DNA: TGTGCCAGCAGCGTAGGACGGTCCTATGGCTACACCTTC. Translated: CASSVGRSYGYTF.

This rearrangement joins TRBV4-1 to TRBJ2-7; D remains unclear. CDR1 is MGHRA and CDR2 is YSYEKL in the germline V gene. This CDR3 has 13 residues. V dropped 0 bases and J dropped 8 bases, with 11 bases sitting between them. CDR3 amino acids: CASSQDKRTKQYF. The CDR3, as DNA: TGCGCCAGCAGCCAAGATAAAAGGACCAAGCAGTACTTC.

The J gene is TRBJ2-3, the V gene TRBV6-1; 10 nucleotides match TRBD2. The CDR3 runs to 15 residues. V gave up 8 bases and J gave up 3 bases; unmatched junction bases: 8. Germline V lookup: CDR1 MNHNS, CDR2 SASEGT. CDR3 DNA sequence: TGTGCCAGCGGGAGCGGGGGGGTTTCAACAGATACGCAGTATTTT. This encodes CASGSGGVSTDTQYF.

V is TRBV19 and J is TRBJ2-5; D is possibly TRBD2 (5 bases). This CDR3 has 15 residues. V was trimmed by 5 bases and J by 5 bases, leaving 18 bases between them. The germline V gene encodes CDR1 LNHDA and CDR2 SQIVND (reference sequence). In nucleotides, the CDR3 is TGTGCCAGTAGTCCCTTCGGCGGGTCCGGGGAGACCCAGTACTTC. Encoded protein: CASSPFGGSGETQYF.

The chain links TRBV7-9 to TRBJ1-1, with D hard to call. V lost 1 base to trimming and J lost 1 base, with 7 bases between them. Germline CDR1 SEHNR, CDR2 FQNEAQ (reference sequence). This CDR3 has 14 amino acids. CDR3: CASSLGGGNTEAFF. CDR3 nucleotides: TGTGCCAGCAGCTTAGGAGGTGGGAACACTGAAGCTTTCTTT.

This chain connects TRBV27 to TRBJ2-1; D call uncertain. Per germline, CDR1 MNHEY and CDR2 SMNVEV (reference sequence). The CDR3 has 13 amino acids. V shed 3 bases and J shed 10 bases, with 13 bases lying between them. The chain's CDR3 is CASSFPSLGEQFF. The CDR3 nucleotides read TGTGCCAGCAGTTTCCCCTCTCTTGGGGAGCAGTTCTTC.

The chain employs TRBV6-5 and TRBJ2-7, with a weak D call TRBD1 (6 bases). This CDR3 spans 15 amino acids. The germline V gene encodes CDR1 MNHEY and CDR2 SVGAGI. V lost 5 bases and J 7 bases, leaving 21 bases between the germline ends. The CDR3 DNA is TGTGCCAGCAGTGGCGACAGGTTTTCCTTGGAGGAGCAGTACTTC. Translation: CASSGDRFSLEEQYF.

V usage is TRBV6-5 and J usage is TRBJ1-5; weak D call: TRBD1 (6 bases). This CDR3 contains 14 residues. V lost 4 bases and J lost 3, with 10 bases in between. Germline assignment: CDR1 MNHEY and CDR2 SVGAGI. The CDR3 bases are TGTGCCAGCAGTTCAAGGACAGCCAATCAGCCCCAGCATTTT. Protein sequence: CASSSRTANQPQHF.

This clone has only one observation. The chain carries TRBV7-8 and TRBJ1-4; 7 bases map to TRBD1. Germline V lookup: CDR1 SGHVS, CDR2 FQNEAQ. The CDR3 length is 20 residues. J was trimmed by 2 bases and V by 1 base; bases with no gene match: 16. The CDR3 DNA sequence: TGTGCCAGCAGCTTAGAACGAACCGGGACAGTGGGTAGGACTAATGAAAAACTGTTTTTT. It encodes CASSLERTGTVGRTNEKLFF.

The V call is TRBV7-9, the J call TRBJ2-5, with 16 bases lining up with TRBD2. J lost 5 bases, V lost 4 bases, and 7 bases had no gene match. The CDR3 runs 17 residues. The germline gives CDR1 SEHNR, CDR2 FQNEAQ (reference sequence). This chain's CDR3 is CASSSGTSGRAMETQYF. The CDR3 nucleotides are TGTGCCAGCAGCTCTGGGACTAGCGGGAGGGCCATGGAGACCCAGTACTTC.

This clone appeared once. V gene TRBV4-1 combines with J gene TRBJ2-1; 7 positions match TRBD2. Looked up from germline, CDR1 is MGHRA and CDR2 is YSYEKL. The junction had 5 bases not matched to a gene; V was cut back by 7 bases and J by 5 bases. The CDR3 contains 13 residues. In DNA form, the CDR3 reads TGCGCCAGCACGGGGGGAGGGCACAATGAGCAGTTCTTC. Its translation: CASTGGGHNEQFF.

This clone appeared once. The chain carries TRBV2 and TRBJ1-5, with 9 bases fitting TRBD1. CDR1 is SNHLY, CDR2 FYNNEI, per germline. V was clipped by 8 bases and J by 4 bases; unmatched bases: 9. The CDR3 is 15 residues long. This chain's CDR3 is CASGGQGSPNQPQHF. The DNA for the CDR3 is TGTGCCAGCGGGGGACAGGGTAGCCCTAATCAGCCCCAGCATTTT.

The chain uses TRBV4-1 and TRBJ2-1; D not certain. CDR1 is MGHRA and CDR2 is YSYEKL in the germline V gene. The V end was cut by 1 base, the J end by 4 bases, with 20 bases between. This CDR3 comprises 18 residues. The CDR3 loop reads CASSQVVTYLVLYNEQFF. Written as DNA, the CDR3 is TGCGCCAGCAGCCAAGTCGTGACCTACCTAGTGCTGTACAATGAGCAGTTCTTC.

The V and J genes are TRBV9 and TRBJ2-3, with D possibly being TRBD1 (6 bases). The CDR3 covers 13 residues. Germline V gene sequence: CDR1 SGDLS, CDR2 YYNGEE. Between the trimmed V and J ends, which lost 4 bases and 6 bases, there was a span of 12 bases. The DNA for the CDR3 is TGTGCCAGCAGCCTCTGGGGGCCGGATACGCAGTATTTT. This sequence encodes CASSLWGPDTQYF.

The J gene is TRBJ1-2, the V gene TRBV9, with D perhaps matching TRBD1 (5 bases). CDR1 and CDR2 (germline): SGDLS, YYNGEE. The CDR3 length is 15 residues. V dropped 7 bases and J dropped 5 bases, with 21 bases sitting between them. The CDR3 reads CASSLGAATMYGYTF. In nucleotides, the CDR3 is TGTGCCAGCTCCCTCGGGGCAGCAACTATGTATGGCTACACCTTC.

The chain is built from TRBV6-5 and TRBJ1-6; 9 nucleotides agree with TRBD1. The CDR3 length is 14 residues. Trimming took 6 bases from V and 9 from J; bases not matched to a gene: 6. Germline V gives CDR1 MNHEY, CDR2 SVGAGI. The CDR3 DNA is TGTGCCAGCAGCCGACAGGGGGTGGGTTCACCCCTCCACTTT. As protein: CASSRQGVGSPLHF.

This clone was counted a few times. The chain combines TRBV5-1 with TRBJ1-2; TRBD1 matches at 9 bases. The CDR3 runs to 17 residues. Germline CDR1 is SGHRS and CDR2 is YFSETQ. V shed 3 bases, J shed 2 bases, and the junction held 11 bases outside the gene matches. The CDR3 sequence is CASSWSSGTGNNYGYTF. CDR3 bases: TGCGCCAGCAGCTGGTCGTCCGGGACAGGGAACAACTATGGCTACACCTTC.

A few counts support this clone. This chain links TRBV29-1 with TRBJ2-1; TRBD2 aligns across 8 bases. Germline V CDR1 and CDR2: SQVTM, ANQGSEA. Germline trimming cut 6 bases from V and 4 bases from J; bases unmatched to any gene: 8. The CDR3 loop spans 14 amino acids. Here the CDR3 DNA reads TGCAGCGTGGGGAAACTAGCGGTATACAATGAGCAGTTCTTC. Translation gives CSVGKLAVYNEQFF.

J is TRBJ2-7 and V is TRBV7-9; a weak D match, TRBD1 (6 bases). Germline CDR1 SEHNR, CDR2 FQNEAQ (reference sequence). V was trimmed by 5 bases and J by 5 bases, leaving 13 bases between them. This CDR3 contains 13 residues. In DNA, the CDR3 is TGTGCCAGCAGCAGAACCCGGGACAACGAGCAGTACTTC. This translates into CASSRTRDNEQYF.

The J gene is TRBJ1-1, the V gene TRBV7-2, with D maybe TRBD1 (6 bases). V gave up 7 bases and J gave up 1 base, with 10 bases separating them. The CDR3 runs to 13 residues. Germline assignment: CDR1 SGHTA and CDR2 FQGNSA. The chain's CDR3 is CASTQGQNTEAFF. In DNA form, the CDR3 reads TGTGCCAGCACCCAGGGACAGAACACTGAAGCTTTCTTT.

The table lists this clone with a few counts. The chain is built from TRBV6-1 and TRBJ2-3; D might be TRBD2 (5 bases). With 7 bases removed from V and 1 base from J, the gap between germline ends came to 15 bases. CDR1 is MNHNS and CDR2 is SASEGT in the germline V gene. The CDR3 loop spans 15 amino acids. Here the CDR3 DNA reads TGTGCCAGCAAGAAGGAGGTACGGGGCACAGATACGCAGTATTTT. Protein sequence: CASKKEVRGTDTQYF.

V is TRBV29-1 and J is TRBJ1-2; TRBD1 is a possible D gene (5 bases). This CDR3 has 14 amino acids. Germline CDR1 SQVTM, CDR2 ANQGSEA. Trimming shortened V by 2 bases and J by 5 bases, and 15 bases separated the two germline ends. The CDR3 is CSVELHLGRYGYTF. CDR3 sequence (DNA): TGCAGCGTTGAACTGCACCTGGGGCGGTATGGCTACACCTTC.

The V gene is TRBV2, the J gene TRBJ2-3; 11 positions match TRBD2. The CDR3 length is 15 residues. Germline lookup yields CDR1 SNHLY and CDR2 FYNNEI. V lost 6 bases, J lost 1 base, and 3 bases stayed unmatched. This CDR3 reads CASSALAGGTDTQYF. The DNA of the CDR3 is TGTGCCAGCAGCGCACTAGCGGGGGGCACAGATACGCAGTATTTT.

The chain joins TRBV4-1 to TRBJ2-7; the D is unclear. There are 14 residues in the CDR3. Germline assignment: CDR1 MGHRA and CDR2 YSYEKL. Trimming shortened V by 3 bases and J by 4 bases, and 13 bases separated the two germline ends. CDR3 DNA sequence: TGCGCCAGCAGCCAGTGGGCCAACTTTTACGAGCAGTACTTC. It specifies CASSQWANFYEQYF.

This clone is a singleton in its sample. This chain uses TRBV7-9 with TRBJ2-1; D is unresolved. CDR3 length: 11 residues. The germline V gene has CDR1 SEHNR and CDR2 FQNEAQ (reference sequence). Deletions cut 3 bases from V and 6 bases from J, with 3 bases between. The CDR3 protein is CASSFSNEQFF. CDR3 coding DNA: TGTGCCAGCAGCTTTTCCAATGAGCAGTTCTTC.

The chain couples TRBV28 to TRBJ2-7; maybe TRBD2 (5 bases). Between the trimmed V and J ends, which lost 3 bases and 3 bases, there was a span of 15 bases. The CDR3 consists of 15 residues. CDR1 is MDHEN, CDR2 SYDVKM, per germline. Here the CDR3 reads CASSLGGSRRYEQYF. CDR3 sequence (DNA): TGTGCCAGCAGTTTGGGTGGGAGCCGCCGCTACGAGCAGTACTTC.